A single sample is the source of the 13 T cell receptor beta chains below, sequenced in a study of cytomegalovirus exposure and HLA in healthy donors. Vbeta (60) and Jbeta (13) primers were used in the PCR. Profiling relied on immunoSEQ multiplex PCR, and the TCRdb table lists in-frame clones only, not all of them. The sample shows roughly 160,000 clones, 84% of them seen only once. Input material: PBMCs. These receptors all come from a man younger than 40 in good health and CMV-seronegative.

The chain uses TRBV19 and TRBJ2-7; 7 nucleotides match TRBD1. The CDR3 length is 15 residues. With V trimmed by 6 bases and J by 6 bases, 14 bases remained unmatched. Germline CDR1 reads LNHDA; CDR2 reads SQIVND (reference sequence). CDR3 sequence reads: CASRIDRDPRGEQYF. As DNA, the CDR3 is TGTGCCAGTAGGATCGACAGGGACCCTCGAGGCGAGCAGTACTTC.

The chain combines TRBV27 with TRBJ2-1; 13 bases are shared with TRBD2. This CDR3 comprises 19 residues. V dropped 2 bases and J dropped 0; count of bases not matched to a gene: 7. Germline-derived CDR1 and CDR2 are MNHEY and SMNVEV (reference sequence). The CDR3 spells CASSLTGLAGQSSYNEQFF. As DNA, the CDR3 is TGTGCCAGCAGTTTAACGGGACTAGCGGGGCAAAGCTCCTACAATGAGCAGTTCTTC.

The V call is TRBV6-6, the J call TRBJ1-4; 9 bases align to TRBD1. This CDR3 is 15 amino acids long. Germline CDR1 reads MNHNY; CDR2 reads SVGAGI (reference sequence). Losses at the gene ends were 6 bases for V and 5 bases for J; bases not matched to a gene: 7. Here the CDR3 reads CASRSRTGENEKLFF. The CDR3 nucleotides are TGTGCCAGCAGATCACGGACAGGGGAGAATGAAAAACTGTTTTTT.

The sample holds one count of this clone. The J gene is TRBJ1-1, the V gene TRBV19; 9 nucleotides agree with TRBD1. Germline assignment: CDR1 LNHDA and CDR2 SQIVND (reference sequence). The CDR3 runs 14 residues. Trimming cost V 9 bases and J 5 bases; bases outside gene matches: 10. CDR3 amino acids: CASIPDRGYTEAFF. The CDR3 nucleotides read TGTGCCAGCATACCGGACAGGGGCTATACTGAAGCTTTCTTT.

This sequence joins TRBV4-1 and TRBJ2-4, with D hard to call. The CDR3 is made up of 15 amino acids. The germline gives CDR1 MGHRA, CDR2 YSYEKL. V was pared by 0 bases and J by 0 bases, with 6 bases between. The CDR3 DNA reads TGCGCCAGCAGCCAAGATTTTCTAGCCAAAAACATTCAGTACTTC. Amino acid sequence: CASSQDFLAKNIQYF.

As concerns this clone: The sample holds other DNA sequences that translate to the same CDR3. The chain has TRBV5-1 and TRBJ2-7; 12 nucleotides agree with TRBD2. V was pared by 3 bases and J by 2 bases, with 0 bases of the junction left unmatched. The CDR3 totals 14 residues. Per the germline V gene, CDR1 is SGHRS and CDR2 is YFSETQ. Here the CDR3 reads CASSSSGGAYEQYF. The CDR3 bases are TGCGCCAGCAGCTCTAGCGGGGGGGCCTACGAGCAGTACTTC.

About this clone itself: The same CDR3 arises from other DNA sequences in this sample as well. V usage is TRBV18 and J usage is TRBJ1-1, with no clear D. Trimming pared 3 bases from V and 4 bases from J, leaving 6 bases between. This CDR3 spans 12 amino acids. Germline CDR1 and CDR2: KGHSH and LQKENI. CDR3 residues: CASSPERTEAFF. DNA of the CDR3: TGTGCCAGCTCACCCGAGCGCACTGAAGCTTTCTTT.

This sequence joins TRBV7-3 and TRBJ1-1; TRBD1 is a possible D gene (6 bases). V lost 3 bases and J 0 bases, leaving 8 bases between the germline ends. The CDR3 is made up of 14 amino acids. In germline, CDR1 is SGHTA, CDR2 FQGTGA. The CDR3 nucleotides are TGTGCCAGCAGCTTGACAGGTGTGAACACTGAAGCTTTCTTT. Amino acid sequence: CASSLTGVNTEAFF.

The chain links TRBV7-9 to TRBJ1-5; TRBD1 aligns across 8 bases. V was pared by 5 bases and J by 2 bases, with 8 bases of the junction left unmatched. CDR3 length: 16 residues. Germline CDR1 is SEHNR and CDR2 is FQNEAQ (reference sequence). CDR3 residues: CASSISSTGGNQPQHF. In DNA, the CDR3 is TGTGCCAGCAGCATATCGTCGACAGGGGGCAATCAGCCCCAGCATTTT.

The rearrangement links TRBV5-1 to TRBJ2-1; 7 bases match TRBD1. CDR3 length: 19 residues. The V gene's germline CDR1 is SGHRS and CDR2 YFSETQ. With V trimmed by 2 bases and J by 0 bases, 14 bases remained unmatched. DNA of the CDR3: TGCGCCAGCAGCTTACAAGGACAGGTGCTGGGTGTCTCCTACAATGAGCAGTTCTTC. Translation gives CASSLQGQVLGVSYNEQFF.

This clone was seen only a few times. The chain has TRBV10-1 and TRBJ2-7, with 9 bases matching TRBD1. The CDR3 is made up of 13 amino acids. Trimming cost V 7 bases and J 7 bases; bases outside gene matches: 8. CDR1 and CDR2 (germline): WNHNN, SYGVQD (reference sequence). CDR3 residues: CASILDRGEEQYF. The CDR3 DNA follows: TGCGCCAGCATCCTGGACAGGGGAGAAGAGCAGTACTTC.

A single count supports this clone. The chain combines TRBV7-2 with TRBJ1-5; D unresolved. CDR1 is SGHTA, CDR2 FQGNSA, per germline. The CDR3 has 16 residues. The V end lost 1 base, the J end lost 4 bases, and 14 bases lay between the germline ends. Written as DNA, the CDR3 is TGTGCCAGCAGCTTAGGAGGCCCGAACGGTAATCAGCCCCAGCATTTT. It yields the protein CASSLGGPNGNQPQHF.

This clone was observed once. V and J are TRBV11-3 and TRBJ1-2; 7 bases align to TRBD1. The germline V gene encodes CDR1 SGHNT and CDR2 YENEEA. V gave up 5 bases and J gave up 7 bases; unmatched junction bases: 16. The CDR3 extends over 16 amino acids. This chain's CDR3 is CASSPTPLDRVRGYTF. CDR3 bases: TGTGCCAGCAGCCCCACCCCCCTCGACAGGGTTCGTGGCTACACCTTC.